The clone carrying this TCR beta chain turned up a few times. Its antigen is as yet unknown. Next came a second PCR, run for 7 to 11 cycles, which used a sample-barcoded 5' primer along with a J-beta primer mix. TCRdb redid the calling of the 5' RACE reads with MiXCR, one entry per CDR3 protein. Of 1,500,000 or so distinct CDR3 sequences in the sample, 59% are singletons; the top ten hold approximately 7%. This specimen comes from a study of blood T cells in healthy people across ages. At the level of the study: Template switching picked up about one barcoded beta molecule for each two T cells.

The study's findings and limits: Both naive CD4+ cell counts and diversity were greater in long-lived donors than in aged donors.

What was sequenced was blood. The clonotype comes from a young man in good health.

CDR3 in amino acids: CASSQGGQGFAYEQYF. In DNA, the CDR3 is TGTGCCAGCAGCCAAGGGGGGCAGGGATTTGCCTACGAGCAGTACTTC. J is TRBJ2-7 and V is TRBV4-2; D is possibly TRBD1 (6 bases). Germline V gene sequence: CDR1 LGHNA, CDR2 YNFKEQ. V lost 1 base to trimming and J lost 2 bases, with 15 bases between them. This CDR3 region has 16 residues.